This TCR beta chain comes out of a study of T cell repertoires in cytomegalovirus infection. Background on the study: Indications came from public TCR beta signatures; they pointed to CMV infection and to a matching HLA type. General study points: Based on cumulative public TCR beta family frequency, carriers of CMV plus the relevant HLA were identified. What dominated the ex vivo response were HLA-C-restricted CMV-specific TCR beta clonotypes.

This clonotype has at least ten counts. Its target is not known. MiXCR, applied by TCRdb to the reads, yields one record per CDR3 protein. The table has hundreds of thousands of distinct CDR3 sequences, around 10% seen once; the top ten hold about 9.4%. Sample: PBMCs. This receptor was obtained from a human donor in good health (CMV status not recorded). Some clones in this sample may be carry-over from other donors' samples.

As DNA, the CDR3 is TGTGCCAGCACCCCCAGCAGGGGGAATGAGCAGTTCTTC. Its translation is CASTPSRGNEQFF. The genes are TRBV6-1 and TRBJ2-1; 7 bases agree with TRBD1. Germline CDR1 and CDR2: MNHNS and SASEGT. The CDR3 runs to 13 residues. With V trimmed by 7 bases and J by 7 bases, 7 bases remained unmatched.